This is a list of T cell receptor beta chains from one sample in a study of T-cell reconstitution after alpha-beta-depleted transplantation in children. One entry per CDR3 protein results from TCRdb running MiXCR on the PCR reads. The data contain hundreds of thousands of distinct CDR3 sequences, 10% to 15% of them singletons. The sequencing here drew on PBMCs, mostly from graft donor cells, taken 360 days after TCRalphabeta/CD19-depleted stem cell transplant. Every receptor here comes from a male patient aged 10-17 years who had a stem cell transplant for acute myeloid leukemia, so the T cells may come from the graft donor. Each CDR3 is given with its conserved first and last residue. The D gene is left open where the match is weak. For some rows the clone size is stated as once, few or many, or as a class when expanded; others skip it.

j_call v_call cdr3_length d_call clone_size cdr3_nt cdr3_aa
TRBJ2-1 TRBV29-1 14 NA NA TGCAGCGTTGTAGCGTTGAGCTCCTACAATGAGCAGTTCTTC CSVVALSSYNEQFF
TRBJ2-7 TRBV29-1 14 NA NA TGCAGCGTGGGGGTCCGGGTTTCGACCTACGAGCAGTACTTC CSVGVRVSTYEQYF
TRBJ2-1 TRBV11-3 17 TRBD1 NA TGTGCCAGCACCTACCAAAGGTCACAGGGGTCCTACAATGAGCAGTTCTTC CASTYQRSQGSYNEQFF
TRBJ2-1 TRBV6-2/TRBV6-3 17 NA NA TGTGCCAGCATCACCATCCGACCAACAGACCCTTACAATGAGCAGTTCTTC CASITIRPTDPYNEQFF
TRBJ2-1 TRBV29-1 13 TRBD2 NA TGCAGCGTCCAGCGGGAATCCTACAATGAGCAGTTCTTC CSVQRESYNEQFF
TRBJ2-1 TRBV10-3 16 TRBD2 NA TGTGCCAGTAGGGAGGGCCCCCGAGTGGCCTACAATGAGCAGTTCTTC CASREGPRVAYNEQFF
TRBJ2-1 TRBV4-1 16 NA NA TGCGCCAGCAGCTCGGTAGGTCGGCTGGGTCACAATGAGGAGTTCTTC CASSSVGRLGHNEEFF
TRBJ2-7 TRBV30 13 NA NA TGTGCCTGGATGCCGGATAGCTCCTACGAGCAGTACTTC CAWMPDSSYEQYF
TRBJ1-2 TRBV4-3 15 NA few TGCGCCAGCAGCCAAGAAGGCGCGGGGAGTCGGGGCTACACCTTC CASSQEGAGSRGYTF
TRBJ1-3 TRBV6-1 15 TRBD1 NA TGTGCCAGCAGACGGACAGGGCTCTCTGGAAACACCATATATTTT CASRRTGLSGNTIYF
TRBJ1-6 TRBV5-1 14 TRBD1 NA TGCGCCAGCAGCCCCGGGACAGGAGGTTCACCCCTCCACTTT CASSPGTGGSPLHF
TRBJ2-4 TRBV15 17 NA NA TGTGCCACCAGCAGAGATCCCCTGCTTATAGCCAAAAACATTCAGTACTTC CATSRDPLLIAKNIQYF
TRBJ2-5 TRBV5-6 14 NA many TGTGCCAGCAGCTTGGGACCGAGGGATGGGACCCAGTACTTC CASSLGPRDGTQYF
TRBJ2-7 TRBV5-1 13 NA few TGCGCCAGCAGCTTCGGGACTCACTACGAGCAGTACTTC CASSFGTHYEQYF
TRBJ2-7 TRBV20-1 13 NA NA TGCAGTGCTAGCGTAGCGCTAGTCTACGAGCAGTACTTC CSASVALVYEQYF
TRBJ2-7 TRBV6-5 15 NA NA TGTGCCAGCAGTTCGGAGGCAATGAGGGCCTACGAGCAGTACTTC CASSSEAMRAYEQYF
TRBJ2-1 TRBV29-1 14 TRBD2 many TGCAGCGGGGGAAGAGCGGGAGTAGGAAATGAGCAGTTCTTC CSGGRAGVGNEQFF
TRBJ2-7 TRBV2 14 TRBD2 NA TGTGCCAGCAGAAGACTAGCGGGGGTCTACGAGCAGTACTTC CASRRLAGVYEQYF
TRBJ2-1 TRBV12-3/TRBV12-4 14 TRBD2 few TGTGCCAGCAGGCTAGCGGGCTCCTACAATGAGCAGTTCTTC CASRLAGSYNEQFF
TRBJ2-7 TRBV21-1 23 NA NA TGTGCCAGCAGCAAAGCCCCCTCCTTTTTCGCTATCCTCTCTGGCCTGAGCTCCTACGAGCAGTACTTC CASSKAPSFFAILSGLSSYEQYF
TRBJ2-2 TRBV29-1 18 NA many TGCAGCGTTGAGAGGCTAGGCCCTCTTCTAGTCGACACCGGGGAGCTGTTTTTT CSVERLGPLLVDTGELFF
TRBJ2-3 TRBV20-1 14 NA NA TGCAGTGCTAATCGGGACGACCAAACAGATACGCAGTATTTT CSANRDDQTDTQYF
TRBJ1-1 TRBV14 14 NA NA TGTGCCAGCAGCCACCTACAGCCTTACACTGAAGCTTTCTTT CASSHLQPYTEAFF
TRBJ2-1 TRBV14 13 NA NA TGTGCCAGCAGCCGCCGACTCCATCCTCCTACGATCTTC CASSRRLHPPTIF
TRBJ2-1 TRBV4-3 16 TRBD2 NA TGCGCCAGCAGCCACTCTCGTGCGGGAGGCCACAATGAGCAGTTCTTC CASSHSRAGGHNEQFF
TRBJ2-7 TRBV4-2 14 TRBD1 NA TGTGCCAGCAGCCAGGACAGGGGCCGAGGGGAGCAGTACTTC CASSQDRGRGEQYF
TRBJ2-3 TRBV5-1 15 TRBD2 few TGCGCCAGCAGAGGCGGGAGAGGAGGAACAGATACGCAGTATTTT CASRGGRGGTDTQYF
TRBJ2-7 TRBV6-2/TRBV6-3 16 TRBD1 NA TGTGCCAGCAGGCCCTGGAGGGACAGGGGACTCTACGAGCAGTACTTC CASRPWRDRGLYEQYF
TRBJ1-1 TRBV10-3 15 NA many TGTGCCATCAGTGAGTCGAGGGGAGGTTACACTGAAGCTTTCTTT CAISESRGGYTEAFF
TRBJ2-5 TRBV20-1 13 NA NA TGCAGTGGCAGAGTGGGGGTAAAAGAGACCCAGTACTTC CSGRVGVKETQYF
TRBJ1-3 TRBV5-5 17 TRBD1 NA TGTGCCAGCAGCTTGGGACAGGGGGCGCCGACTGGAAACACCATATATTTT CASSLGQGAPTGNTIYF
TRBJ1-2 TRBV9 11 NA many TGTGCCAGCAGCGTAGGGGCTGGCTACACCTTC CASSVGAGYTF
TRBJ1-4 TRBV29-1 14 NA NA TGCAGCGTTAGGGGCGCGGCAGGAAGTGAAAAACTGTTTTTT CSVRGAAGSEKLFF
TRBJ2-5 TRBV12-3/TRBV12-4 15 TRBD2 few TGTGCCAGCAGTTTTAGCGGGAGGGCCGAGGAGACCCAGTACTTC CASSFSGRAEETQYF
TRBJ2-7 TRBV5-5 15 TRBD1 NA TGTGCCAGCAGCTTGGGGACAGGGGGCGTGTACGAGCAGTACTTC CASSLGTGGVYEQYF
TRBJ2-7 TRBV21-1 14 NA NA TGTGCCAGCAGGCCCCGGGACAGGGACAACGAGCAGTACTTC CASRPRDRDNEQYF
TRBJ2-7 TRBV20-1 16 TRBD1 few TGCAGTGCTAGACCCTCACAGGGGGTATCTAGCCGCGAGCAGTACTTC CSARPSQGVSSREQYF
TRBJ2-3 TRBV27 17 NA few TGTGCCAGCAGTTTCTCGCGAGGGGGAAACAGTCCCAATACGCAGTATTTT CASSFSRGGNSPNTQYF
TRBJ1-4 TRBV25-1 15 TRBD1 NA TGTGCCAGCAGTGAAATCGGGACAGCGGCGAGAAAACTGTTTTTT CASSEIGTAARKLFF
TRBJ2-1 TRBV25-1 17 TRBD1 few TGTGCCAGCAGTGAATGGTTCTCGGACAGGGGGCGGGGTGAGCAGTTCTTC CASSEWFSDRGRGEQFF
TRBJ2-5 TRBV7-7 14 NA many TGTGCTAGCAGCTTCCGACAGGAACAAGAGACCCAGTACTTC CASSFRQEQETQYF
TRBJ2-3 TRBV4-3 13 NA NA TGCGCCTGGGGTCCCGTACGGGAGCGTACGCAGTATTTT CAWGPVRERTQYF
TRBJ2-7 TRBV19 18 TRBD2 many TGTGCCAGTAGTAGCTGGACTAGCGGGACGTCCTTCTCCTACGAGCAGTACTTC CASSSWTSGTSFSYEQYF
TRBJ2-6 TRBV5-1 16 TRBD2 NA TGCGCCAGCAGCTGGGAGGGGTCCCCTGGGGCCAACGTCCTGACTTTC CASSWEGSPGANVLTF
TRBJ1-4 TRBV7-9 16 NA NA TGTGCCAGCAGCGAGGGGATGGGGGCCACTAATAAAAAACTGTTTTTT CASSEGMGATNKKLFF
TRBJ2-2 TRBV12-3/TRBV12-4 16 NA many TGTGCCAGCAGGTCTAATAGGCTACAGAACACCGGGGAGCTGTTTTTT CASRSNRLQNTGELFF
TRBJ2-3 TRBV7-2 15 TRBD2 many TGTGCCAGCAGCCTACTAGCGGGAGGAGCAGATACGCAGTATTTT CASSLLAGGADTQYF
TRBJ1-3 TRBV7-6 16 NA few TGTGCCAGCAGCCAAGTCGGGACAACTCTGGGAAACACCATATATTTT CASSQVGTTLGNTIYF
TRBJ1-1 TRBV29-1 10 NA many TGCAGCGTCCGGGACACTGAAGCTTTCTTT CSVRDTEAFF
TRBJ1-2 TRBV28 16 TRBD1 few TGTGCCAGCAGACCGACCAACAGGGGGCTTAACTATGGCTACACCTTC CASRPTNRGLNYGYTF
TRBJ2-5 TRBV7-9 17 NA NA TGTGCCAGCAGCCCCAGGCAGCCGCTAGCTGAGTTAGAGACCCAGTACTTC CASSPRQPLAELETQYF
TRBJ2-2 TRBV29-1 12 TRBD2 many TGCAGCGTCGGGAGGTTTACCGGGGAGCTGTTTTTT CSVGRFTGELFF
TRBJ2-7 TRBV6-2/TRBV6-3 15 TRBD2 NA TGTGCCAGCAGCAAGAGCGGGAGGCTCTCCTACGAGCAGTACTTC CASSKSGRLSYEQYF